This passage covers 14 T cell receptor beta chains from one sample sequenced in a study of tumor-infiltrating lymphocytes in primary liver carcinoma. It was unsorted whole blood that yielded blood RNA, and germline DNA was also extracted. The researchers produced TCR beta cDNA from roughly 550 ng total RNA with a constant-region primer. Libraries of TCR beta came from three nested multiplex PCR rounds with slightly modified ARM-PCR. Running 9 to 11 cycles apiece, the first two PCR rounds relied on TRBV1-TRBV30 forward primers together with a C-beta reverse primer. From the multiplex PCR reads, TCRdb called clonotypes with MiXCR, one entry per CDR3 protein. The table records approximately 320,000 distinct CDR3 sequences, approximately 54% of them present only once. The sequenced material came from peripheral blood. All receptors derive from a woman aged 30 to 39 with primary liver carcinoma and hepatitis B virus infection.

The rearrangement joins TRBV11-3 to TRBJ2-2; 8 nucleotides match TRBD2. The V segment lost 3 bases and the J segment 15 bases; nucleotides outside the gene matches: 15. Germline-derived CDR1 and CDR2 are SGHNT and YENEEA. CDR3 length: 15 residues. CDR3 DNA: TGTGCCAGCAGCTTTTCGGGAGGGGACACCGGGAAGTTGTTTTTT. This gives the protein CASSFSGGDTGKLFF.

The chain has TRBV6-5 and TRBJ2-7; D is unclear. The V end lost 9 bases, the J end lost 5 bases, and 23 bases lay between the germline ends. The CDR3 contains 15 residues. Germline assignment: CDR1 MNHEY and CDR2 SVGAGI. The CDR3 sequence is CASTPRIRAKDEQYF. CDR3 DNA: TGTGCCAGTACTCCTAGGATCCGAGCTAAGGACGAGCAGTACTTC.

In regard to this clonotype: Likely a read error: the CDR3 ends without its conserved phenylalanine or tryptophan. The V and J genes are TRBV14 and TRBJ2-1; a possible D gene is TRBD2 (5 bases). V was shortened by 2 bases and J by 0 bases, with 26 bases between the two germline ends. This CDR3 spans 21 amino acids. Germline-derived CDR1 and CDR2 are SGHDN and FVKESK. The CDR3: CASSQQIGRSRWESSYNEQFL. In DNA form, the CDR3 reads TGTGCCAGCAGCCAACAAATCGGCAGGTCTCGTTGGGAGAGCTCCTACAATGAGCAGTTCCTC.

In this sample, this clonotype turned up many times. The chain combines TRBV10-2 with TRBJ2-2; D remains unclear. Per germline, CDR1 WSHSY and CDR2 SAAADI. V was shortened by 4 bases and J by 5 bases, with 8 bases between the two germline ends. This CDR3 is built from 13 residues. CDR3 nucleotides: TGCGCCAGCAGTGGTAGGAGTACCGGGGAGCTGTTTTTT. Its translation: CASSGRSTGELFF.

The chain carries TRBV12-3 or TRBV12-4 and TRBJ1-5; D call uncertain. V shed 8 bases and J shed 3 bases, with 20 bases lying between them. CDR3 length: 16 residues. The CDR3 protein is CASSFSCPLSNQPQHF. The DNA for the CDR3 is TGTGCCAGCTCCTTTTCTTGTCCCTTATCCAATCAGCCCCAGCATTTT.

V is TRBV7-8 and J is TRBJ2-4; D is undetermined. Germline CDR1 SGHVS, CDR2 FQNEAQ. The ends were cut back, 3 bases at V and 12 bases at J, with 18 bases in the middle. The CDR3 length is 14 residues. CDR3 in DNA: TGTGCCAGCAGCTTGGGCCCACCCGGACCATATCAGTACTTC. Amino acid sequence: CASSLGPPGPYQYF.

This clonotype has a count of ten or more. The gene calls are TRBV6-1 and TRBJ2-3; 8 bases align to TRBD2. Germline values: CDR1 MNHNS, CDR2 SASEGT. The CDR3 contains 16 residues. Trimming at V came to 3 bases and at J to 6 bases, leaving 11 bases not matched to a gene. The CDR3, as DNA: TGTGCCAGCAGTGACGAGCTGGCGGGAGGTGCGGATACGCAGTATTTT. Translation: CASSDELAGGADTQYF.

With regard to this clonotype: Compared with germline, one end of the junction differs, possibly owing to a read error. In DNA, the CDR3 is TGTGGCAGCAGCTCGGGACAGGGCCATAAGCAGTTCTTC. This codes for CGSSSGQGHKQFF. The chain links TRBV11-1 to TRBJ2-1, with TRBD1 identical over 9 bases. CDR1 is SGHAT, CDR2 FQDESV, per germline (reference sequence). The CDR3 consists of 13 residues. Filled out from reference TRBV11-1 and TRBJ2-1, the complete variable domain reads EAEVAQSPRYKITEKSQAVAFWCDPISGHATLYWYRQILGQGPELLVQFQDESVVDDSQLPKDRFSAERLKGVDSTLKIQPAELGDSAMYLCGSSSGQGHKQFFGPGTRLTVL.

About this clonotype: One end of the junction fails to match germline, which may point to a read error. The rearrangement uses TRBV4-3 and TRBJ2-6; maybe TRBD1 (6 bases). Germline CDR1 and CDR2: LGHNA and YSLEER. This CDR3 comprises 16 residues. DNA of the CDR3: TGCGCCACCAGCCAAACAGGGAGTGCTGGGGTCAACTTCCTGACTTTC. It yields the protein CATSQTGSAGVNFLTF.

The chain recombines TRBV28 with TRBJ2-7; the D is unclear. The ends were cut back, 1 base at V and 2 bases at J, with 12 bases in the middle. This CDR3 comprises 15 residues. Germline assignment: CDR1 MDHEN and CDR2 SYDVKM. The CDR3 coding sequence is TGTGCCAGCAGTTTATCCGTCTGGCTACCCTACGAGCAGTACTTC. As protein: CASSLSVWLPYEQYF.

This clonotype was picked up many times. The chain links TRBV4-3 to TRBJ2-7, with unresolved D. The germline V gene encodes CDR1 LGHNA and CDR2 YSLEER. V was pared by 0 bases and J by 2 bases, with 8 bases between. This CDR3 has 14 amino acids. The CDR3 DNA sequence: TGCGCCAGCAGCCAAGATAGCCCTACCTACGAGCAGTACTTC. Protein: CASSQDSPTYEQYF.

Points on this clonotype: This sequence may be a read error, since a much larger clone differs from it by one base. The missing conserved phenylalanine or tryptophan at the end of this CDR3 makes a read error likely. V and J are TRBV6-5 and TRBJ2-1, with D possibly matching TRBD1 (6 bases). The V end lost 9 bases, the J end lost 12 bases, and 12 bases lay between the germline ends. Looked up from germline, CDR1 is MNHEY and CDR2 is SVGAGI. CDR3 length: 10 amino acids. DNA of the CDR3: TGTGCCAGGTCACAGGGAGTGCAGTTCCTC. Residues: CARSQGVQFL.

Comments on this clonotype: This may arise from a read error, as a much more abundant clone is one base away. The chain has TRBV6-6 and TRBJ2-1, with 7 positions matching TRBD2. CDR3 length: 16 amino acids. The V and J ends lost 2 bases and 8 bases, in that order; junction bases with no gene match: 12. From germline, CDR1 is MNHNY and CDR2 SVGAGI (reference sequence). CDR3: CASSYTSAGTYDEQFF. In DNA, the CDR3 is TGTGCCAGCAGTTACACCTCAGCGGGGACTTACGATGAGCAGTTCTTC.

This clonotype was counted a few times. The chain joins TRBV5-8 to TRBJ2-3; D unclear. Germline values: CDR1 SGHTS, CDR2 YDEGEE. Deletions cut 0 bases from V and 6 bases from J, with 8 bases between. CDR3 length: 13 residues. The CDR3 spells CASSLGLFDTQYF. The DNA for the CDR3 is TGTGCCAGCAGCTTGGGGCTGTTCGATACGCAGTATTTT.